This T cell receptor beta chain was obtained from a study of regulatory T cells in long-lasting Graves disease. Specified time point: newly diagnosed GD, antithyroid drugs for less than 3 months. The TCR library was made from RNA that had been extracted from PBMCs in TRIzol. A few counts support this clonotype. Its antigen remains unidentified. General observations from the study: The study found TRBV28, TRBJ1-2 and TRBJ2-5 favored in persistent disease. Blood alone, not thyroid tissue, was studied.

The authors built TCR beta libraries using iRepertoire HTBI primers and Arm-PCR of CDR3 regions. TCRdb analysed the multiplex PCR reads with MiXCR anew, one entry per CDR3 protein. The data hold about 420,000 distinct CDR3 sequences, with around 15% observed a single time. Trimming shortened V by 0 bases and J by 8 bases, and 11 bases separated the two germline ends. This CDR3 is 14 amino acids long. Germline CDR1 reads LNHDA; CDR2 reads SQIVND (reference sequence). These records were also assigned to another study, of T cells in Graves' hyperthyroidism and ophthalmopathy.

This clonotype was sampled from a woman younger than 30 with Graves disease. The chain employs TRBV19 and TRBJ2-4; D is possibly TRBD1 (5 bases). Sequences were derived from peripheral blood mononuclear cells (PBMCs), sampled at new diagnosis, from a patient treated with antithyroid drugs. The CDR3 sequence: CASSIETGWDIQYF. The CDR3 region has the DNA TGTGCCAGTAGTATAGAAACAGGATGGGACATTCAGTACTTC.